What follows are 13 T cell receptor beta chains derived from one specimen sequenced in a study of T cells in Graves' hyperthyroidism and ophthalmopathy. What was amplified from RNA transcripts were TCR beta CDR3 regions. HTBI primers drove first-round RT-PCR of the TCR CDR3. A single record per CDR3 protein comes from TCRdb applying MiXCR to the multiplex PCR reads. The repertoire holds some 600,000 distinct CDR3 sequences, with approximately 15% as singletons. The specimen was blood. The source of these receptors is a woman aged 30 to 39 with Graves' hyperthyroidism that later progressed to Graves' ophthalmopathy.

This clonotype was seen repeatedly, ten times or more. The chain employs TRBV28 and TRBJ2-7; D unclear. Trimming cost V 3 bases and J 8 bases, with 11 bases left between them. Germline V lookup: CDR1 MDHEN, CDR2 SYDVKM. This CDR3 is 12 amino acids long. As DNA, the CDR3 is TGTGCCAGCAGTTTTCCCTTCTCGAAGCAGTACTTC. It translates to CASSFPFSKQYF.

There are many counts of this clonotype. The V gene is TRBV28, the J gene TRBJ2-7; D is perhaps TRBD1 (6 bases). The germline V gene encodes CDR1 MDHEN and CDR2 SYDVKM. Trimming stripped 7 bases from V and 3 bases from J, with 13 bases between. The CDR3 is made up of 13 amino acids. This CDR3 reads CASTRGHYYEQYF. CDR3 DNA sequence: TGTGCCAGCACCCGGGGACACTACTACGAGCAGTACTTC.

The sample holds many counts of this clonotype. This chain joins TRBV6-1 and TRBJ2-1, with D perhaps being TRBD1 or TRBD2 (8 bases each). CDR3 length: 20 amino acids. The germline V gene encodes CDR1 MNHNS and CDR2 SASEGT. The ends were cut back, 3 bases at V and 8 bases at J, with 32 bases in the middle. The CDR3 bases are TGTGCCAGCAGTGACCGGACAGGGACCATCGTCGGGAGGGCCTCCCATGAGCAGTTCTTC. It yields the protein CASSDRTGTIVGRASHEQFF.

This clonotype occurred many times. The chain combines TRBV11-3 with TRBJ1-1, with D unclear. The CDR3 contains 16 residues. V dropped 1 base and J dropped 2 bases, with 14 bases sitting between them. Germline CDR1 reads SGHNT; CDR2 reads YENEEA. CDR3 in DNA: TGTGCCAGCAGCTTAGGATTAGGAGGAGGCAACACTGAAGCTTTCTTT. Protein product: CASSLGLGGGNTEAFF.

This clonotype was counted many times. The chain combines TRBV10-3 with TRBJ2-5; 7 nucleotides agree with TRBD2. Germline-derived CDR1 and CDR2 are ENHRY and SYGVKD. The CDR3 loop spans 15 amino acids. Trimming at V came to 0 bases and at J to 3 bases, leaving 4 bases not matched to a gene. The CDR3 nucleotides read TGTGCCATCAGTGAGTCGGCGGCGGGAGAAGAGACCCAGTACTTC. It specifies CAISESAAGEETQYF.

This clonotype was found many times. In DNA form, the CDR3 reads TGCAGTGCTAGAGAAGATTCCTATGGCTACAATGAGCAGTTCTTC. Translated: CSAREDSYGYNEQFF. The chain carries TRBV20-1 and TRBJ2-1; D remains ambiguous. The CDR3 sequence is 15 residues long. Deletions cut 0 bases from V and 3 bases from J, with 12 bases between. From germline, CDR1 is DFQATT and CDR2 SNEGSKA (reference sequence).

The chain recombines TRBV12-5 with TRBJ1-3; a weak D match, TRBD1 (6 bases). This CDR3 contains 15 residues. V lost 6 bases to trimming and J lost 4 bases, with 16 bases between them. CDR1 is LGHNT and CDR2 is FRNRAP in the germline V gene. The CDR3 is CASGPSTGRGNTIYF. The CDR3 nucleotides are TGTGCTAGTGGCCCCTCAACAGGGAGAGGAAACACCATATATTTT.

This clonotype was counted ten times or more. The chain joins TRBV29-1 to TRBJ1-1; D may be TRBD1 (6 bases). Trimming removed 7 bases from V and 1 base from J, with 16 bases in between. The CDR3 runs 14 residues. Germline V lookup: CDR1 SQVTM, CDR2 ANQGSEA. The CDR3 loop reads CSAKMTGWNTEAFF. CDR3 bases: TGCAGCGCCAAGATGACAGGATGGAACACTGAAGCTTTCTTT.

This clonotype was counted many times. The genes are TRBV12-3 or TRBV12-4 and TRBJ2-7; TRBD1 matches 9 bases. Trimming removed 3 bases from V and 4 bases from J; junction bases left unmatched: 7. This CDR3 has 15 residues. The CDR3 DNA follows: TGTGCCAGCAGTTTGGGACAGGGAGGAAATTACGAGCAGTACTTC. Protein product: CASSLGQGGNYEQYF.

This clonotype appeared a few times. The chain couples TRBV6-5 to TRBJ2-1; D unclear. The CDR3 covers 19 residues. V was pared by 2 bases and J by 2 bases, with 22 bases between. Germline values: CDR1 MNHEY, CDR2 SVGAGI. The CDR3 region is CASSYMVVGTEAAYNEQFF. In DNA, the CDR3 is TGTGCCAGCAGTTACATGGTGGTGGGCACAGAGGCGGCCTACAATGAGCAGTTCTTC.

Comments on this clonotype: With a much larger clone just one base away, this may be a read error. The rearrangement joins TRBV27 to TRBJ2-7; no reliable D call. The germline CDR1 and CDR2 sequences are MNHEY and SMNVEV (reference sequence). The length of the CDR3 is 13 residues. V was pared by 2 bases and J by 6 bases, with 11 bases between. Here the CDR3 reads CASSLTEDSEQYF. The CDR3 DNA is TGTGCCAGCAGTTTAACGGAAGATAGCGAGCAGTACTTC.

The sample holds many counts of this clonotype. The rearrangement uses TRBV3-1 and TRBJ2-1; D unclear. Germline lookup yields CDR1 LGHDT and CDR2 YNNKEL (reference sequence). The CDR3 runs to 14 residues. Trimming took 2 bases from V and 6 from J, leaving 11 bases between them. DNA for the CDR3: TGTGCCAGCAGCCAAACGTCGAAGGGCAATGAGCAGTTCTTC. Protein sequence: CASSQTSKGNEQFF.

The chain employs TRBV5-4 and TRBJ1-1; possibly TRBD1 for D (6 bases). This CDR3 spans 15 amino acids. Germline V lookup: CDR1 SGHNT, CDR2 YYREEE (reference sequence). Trimming removed 5 bases at V and 3 bases at J, with 17 bases between. This CDR3 reads CASRQEQGTHTEAFF. CDR3 DNA: TGTGCCAGCAGACAAGAACAGGGTACGCACACTGAAGCTTTCTTT.